Sequencing of this T cell receptor beta chain was carried out in a study of T-cell memory formation after mild COVID-19. Study overall: TCR clusters mostly belonged to single donors.

Study-level results: Some clones that responded turned up in pre-infection memory, which suggests that cross-reactive memory joined in. Unconfirmed was the SARS-CoV-2 specificity of second-wave clones that peaked on day 37.

The CDR3 runs 14 residues. V was pared by 4 bases and J by 1 base, with 11 bases between. The sample holds a few counts of this clonotype. Its antigen is currently unknown. 5'RACE with constant-segment primers built TCRalpha and TCRbeta cDNA libraries with UMIs. TCRdb re-called the 5' RACE reads with MiXCR, one entry per CDR3 protein. Among approximately 340,000 distinct CDR3 sequences, less than 20% were seen once, and the ten largest hold about 20%. The receptor comes from a man between 18 and 29 years old who had mild COVID-19 (a few samples of this study predate the infection). Cell type and time point are not known. The J gene is TRBJ2-7, the V gene TRBV12-3 or TRBV12-4, with D tentatively TRBD1 (6 bases). Sequenced material: PBMCs or a T cell subset sorted from them (not recorded which). CDR3 nucleotide sequence: TGTGCCAGCAGTTGGGGCAGGGGTTCCTACGAGCAGTACTTC. Amino acids: CASSWGRGSYEQYF.